A selection of T cell receptor beta chains follows, all from one sample in a study of cytomegalovirus exposure and HLA in healthy donors. Produced via immunoSEQ multiplex PCR; TCRdb's table is partial and in-frame only. The profile shows some 90,000 clones, approximately 80% of them singletons. Sequencing was done on a sample of PBMCs. Source of these receptors: a woman aged 50 to 60 in good health and CMV-seropositive. Each CDR3 is given with its conserved first and last residue. The D gene is left open where the match is weak. Not all rows give a size; the values are once, few, many and, for expanded clones, a class.

CDR3 protein	CDR3 DNA	V gene	J gene	clone size	D gene
CASSTGGQTEAFF	TGCGCCAGCAGCACAGGGGGCCAAACTGAAGCTTTCTTT	TRBV10-1	TRBJ1-1	-	TRBD1
CASSAGGLAGGPYNEQFF	TGTGCCAGCAGCGCAGGGGGACTAGCGGGAGGGCCCTACAATGAGCAGTTCTTC	TRBV5-5	TRBJ2-1	few	TRBD2
CASTGTGSWTGELFF	TGCGCCAGCACCGGGACAGGGTCGTGGACCGGGGAGCTGTTTTTT	TRBV5-1	TRBJ2-2	-	TRBD1
CATSTPDTSSELFF	TGTGCCACCAGCACGCCAGACACTAGTTCTGAGCTGTTTTTT	TRBV15	TRBJ2-2	-	-
CASSRGGTSRFEQYF	TGTGCCAGCAGCAGGGGGGGGACTAGCCGGTTCGAGCAGTACTTC	TRBV5-4	TRBJ2-7	-	TRBD2
CASSLQGSHVGTGELFF	TGTGCCAGCAGTCTACAGGGTAGTCATGTAGGCACCGGGGAGCTGTTTTTT	TRBV2	TRBJ2-2	-	-
CAWSSGQGTKTQYF	TGTGCCTGGAGTTCCGGACAGGGCACGAAGACCCAGTACTTC	TRBV30	TRBJ2-5	-	TRBD1
CASSQYGNTEAFF	TGTGCCAGCAGTCAGTATGGGAACACTGAAGCTTTCTTT	TRBV7-6	TRBJ1-1	-	-
CASSNSGTGVNTGELFF	TGTGCCAGCAGTAACAGCGGGACAGGGGTGAACACCGGGGAGCTGTTTTTT	TRBV2	TRBJ2-2	-	TRBD1
CAHGSENTEAFF	TGTGCCCACGGGTCCGAGAACACTGAAGCTTTCTTT	TRBV6-1	TRBJ1-1	-	-
CASSLDPYRDYGYTF	TGTGCCAGCAGCTTAGATCCGTACAGAGACTATGGCTACACCTTC	TRBV11-2	TRBJ1-2	-	-
CASSSAGRIDEAFF	TGTGCCAGCAGCTCAGCAGGGAGGATTGATGAAGCTTTCTTT	TRBV7-6	TRBJ1-1	few	-
CASSLEPGSSYEQYF	TGTGCCAGCAGCTTAGAGCCGGGAAGTTCCTACGAGCAGTACTTC	TRBV7-6	TRBJ2-7	-	-
CASRGADRDVEAFF	TGTGCCAGTAGGGGGGCGGACAGGGATGTTGAAGCTTTCTTT	TRBV19	TRBJ1-1	once	TRBD1
CASSPAGGTEAFF	TGTGCCAGCTCACCGGCAGGGGGCACTGAAGCTTTCTTT	TRBV18	TRBJ1-1	-	TRBD1
CASSWPANPGWEDTDTQYF	TGTGCCAGCAGCTGGCCGGCTAATCCAGGGTGGGAGGACACAGATACGCAGTATTTT	TRBV7-9	TRBJ2-3	-	-
CASSLGGGSSKKLFF	TGTGCCAGCAGCTTAGGGGGGGGATCATCTAAAAAACTGTTTTTT	TRBV7-9	TRBJ1-4	-	-
CASSSYEDTQYF	TGTGCCAGCAGCTCCTACGAAGATACGCAGTATTTT	TRBV5-4	TRBJ2-3	-	-
CASSLRPTGTDTQYF	TGTGCCAGCAGCCTCCGCCCTACGGGCACAGATACGCAGTATTTT	TRBV9	TRBJ2-3	-	-
CASSLEGAAYGYTF	TGTGCCAGCAGCTTGGAGGGAGCTGCCTATGGCTACACCTTC	TRBV5-6	TRBJ1-2	-	-
CASSGGAGVDEQFF	TGTGCCAGCAGCGGGGGGGCAGGGGTTGATGAGCAGTTCTTC	TRBV7-3	TRBJ2-1	-	-